This record covers a single T cell receptor beta chain. The CDR3 loop spans 13 amino acids. From germline, CDR1 is MDHEN and CDR2 SYDVKM. The sample originates from a study of T cells expressing NK-cell markers. Each CDR3 protein gets one entry in TCRdb, which reprocessed the 5' RACE reads and gives no DNA. The table for this sample gives about 460,000 distinct CDR3 sequences. The sequenced sample was blood T cells: a sorted CD56 or NKG2C T cell subset, CD4+ or CD8+ T cells, or bulk PBMC T cells (not recorded which). The TCR originated in a woman aged 45 to 65 in good health. The rearrangement uses TRBV28 and TRBJ2-5; the D call from TCRdb, TRBD1, cannot be confirmed without DNA. The CDR3 spells CASSGPTEETQYF.